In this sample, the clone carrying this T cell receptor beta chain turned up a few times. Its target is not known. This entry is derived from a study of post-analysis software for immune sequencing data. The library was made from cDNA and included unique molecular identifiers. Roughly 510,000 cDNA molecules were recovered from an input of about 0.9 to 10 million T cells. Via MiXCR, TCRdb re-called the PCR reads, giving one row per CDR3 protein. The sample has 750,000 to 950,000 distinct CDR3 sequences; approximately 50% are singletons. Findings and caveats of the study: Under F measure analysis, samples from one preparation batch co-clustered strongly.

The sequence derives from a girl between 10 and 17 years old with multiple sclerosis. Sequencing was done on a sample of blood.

CDR3 sequence: CASSQLDQNYEQYF. CDR3 DNA sequence: TGTGCCAGCAGCCAACTGGACCAGAACTACGAGCAGTACTTC. The chain has TRBV6-5 and TRBJ2-7, with D uncertain. CDR3 length: 14 residues. CDR1 is MNHEY and CDR2 is SVGAGI in the germline V gene. V shed 6 bases and J shed 3 bases, with 15 bases lying between them.